This TCR beta chain stems from a study of early T cells in non-severe SARS-CoV-2 infection. TCRdb reprocessed the 5' RACE reads with MiXCR, giving one entry per CDR3 protein. The repertoire has roughly 60,000 distinct CDR3 sequences, about 8% of them found once; the top ten carry 3% to 4%. In its sample, this clonotype was seen many times. The CDR3 loop spans 12 amino acids. Germline CDR1 and CDR2: SQVTM and ANQGSEA. With 2 bases removed from V and 4 bases from J, the gap between germline ends came to 7 bases. The sequence was collected from an adult who was a healthcare worker with PCR-confirmed SARS-CoV-2 infection or an uninfected control (not recorded which). The chain carries TRBV29-1 and TRBJ2-3; D is undetermined. Source material: whole blood. CDR3 amino acids: CSVEPQADTQYF. The CDR3 nucleotides are TGCAGCGTTGAACCCCAGGCAGATACGCAGTATTTT.